These T cell receptor beta chains were read from a single sample in a study of cytotoxic CD8 clonotypes in ibrutinib-treated CLL. The method was immunoSEQ multiplex PCR; TCRdb's version includes in-frame clones alone and lacks a portion of them. The table includes 110,000 to 150,000 clones, around 80% detected once. This sample comprised PBMCs, obtained after 12 months of ibrutinib treatment. These TCRs come from a human donor with chronic lymphocytic leukemia. The CDR3 runs from the conserved cysteine through the conserved F or W. D genes are given only for firm matches. The size field is filled for only some rows; it gives once, few, many or a size class.

J	size	V	D	DNA	CDR3
TRBJ2-1	.	TRBV11-1	TRBD2	TGTGCCAGCAGCCATGGGACTAGCGGGATGTTTCTTAATGAGCAGTTCTTC	CASSHGTSGMFLNEQFF
TRBJ2-3	.	TRBV4-3	TRBD2	TGCGCCAGCAGCCATGGGCTAGCGGGAATGACTAGCACAGATACGCAGTATTTT	CASSHGLAGMTSTDTQYF
TRBJ2-1	.	TRBV6-5	.	TGTGCCAGCAGTAGGCCGGGACACCTCTACAATGAGCAGTTCTTC	CASSRPGHLYNEQFF
TRBJ2-7	once	TRBV5-4	TRBD2	TGTGCCAGCAGCTTGGCGCTAGCGGGACACGAGCAGTACTTC	CASSLALAGHEQYF
TRBJ1-5	.	TRBV7-9	.	TGTGCCAGCAGCGGATGGACAGCGGGTGGACCCAATCAGCCCCAGCATTTT	CASSGWTAGGPNQPQHF
TRBJ2-1	.	TRBV6-1	.	TGTGCCAGCAGTTTAGGAGTGGAGTTCTATGAGCAGTTCTTC	CASSLGVEFYEQFF
TRBJ1-2	.	TRBV7-9	TRBD1	TGTGCCAGCAGCTTAGGACAGGGGAGGACATATGGCTACACCTTC	CASSLGQGRTYGYTF
TRBJ2-1	.	TRBV9	TRBD2	TGTGCCAGCAGCGTAGGTAGCGGGACTCACAATGAGCAGTTCTTC	CASSVGSGTHNEQFF
TRBJ2-7	.	TRBV4-3	.	TGCGCCAGCAGCCAAGCTTCTACTAGTTACGAGCAGTACTTC	CASSQASTSYEQYF
TRBJ1-1	.	TRBV7-9	.	TGTGCCAGCAGCTTAGGCGGGGGATTGAACACTGAAGCTTTCTTT	CASSLGGGLNTEAFF
TRBJ2-5	.	TRBV5-1	.	TGCGCCAGCAGCTTAGGACGGTTTCAAGAGACCCAGTACTTC	CASSLGRFQETQYF
TRBJ2-7	few	TRBV28	.	TGTGCCAGCAGTTTTGCGGGGTCCCACGAGCAGTACTTC	CASSFAGSHEQYF
TRBJ2-7	.	TRBV7-2	.	TGTGCCAGCAGCTTAAGGTCAGGGAACGAGCAGTACTTC	CASSLRSGNEQYF
TRBJ1-5	.	TRBV7-8	.	TGTGCCAGCAGCCCCTGGGACTGGACTAGCAATCAGCCCCAGCATTTT	CASSPWDWTSNQPQHF
TRBJ2-3	.	TRBV6-4	.	TGTGCCAGCAGTATTACCAGTTTAGCAGATACGCAGTATTTT	CASSITSLADTQYF
TRBJ2-7	.	TRBV10-3	TRBD2	TGTGCCATCAGTCCGGGACTAGGCTCCTACGAGCAGTACTTC	CAISPGLGSYEQYF
TRBJ2-7	.	TRBV4-3	.	TGCGCCAGCAGCCAAACCCCGGGACAAGGGGCGCAGTACTTC	CASSQTPGQGAQYF
TRBJ1-5	.	TRBV15	TRBD1	TGTGCCACCAGCCTGGGACAGGGGGATTTGCCCCAGCATTTT	CATSLGQGDLPQHF
TRBJ2-1	.	TRBV18	.	TGTGCCAGCTCACCCCGGGAAGGAGGGAATGAGCAGTTCTTC	CASSPREGGNEQFF
TRBJ2-2	once	TRBV7-7	TRBD1	TGTGCTAGCAGCTTAGGGACAGTTCCCGGGGAGCTGTTTTTT	CASSLGTVPGELFF
TRBJ2-1	.	TRBV15	.	TGTGCCACCAGCAGGTTTCAGGGAGGCAGGGAATCCTACAATGAGCAGTTCTTC	CATSRFQGGRESYNEQFF
TRBJ2-3	.	TRBV27	TRBD2	TGTGCCAGCAGTTACGGGAGGGGTGACACAGATACGCAGTATTTT	CASSYGRGDTDTQYF
TRBJ1-4	.	TRBV7-6	.	TGTGCCAGCAGCTTGCGAACAACTAATGAAAAACTGTTTTTT	CASSLRTTNEKLFF
TRBJ1-5	.	TRBV19	.	TGTGCCAGTAGTATAGTAATCTGGACGTTAAGCAATCAGCCCCAGCATTTT	CASSIVIWTLSNQPQHF
TRBJ2-5	.	TRBV27	.	TGTGCCAGCAGTACCAGAAACCAAGAGACCCAGTACTTC	CASSTRNQETQYF
TRBJ2-2	medium-sized	TRBV6-4	.	TGTGCCAGCAGTGACAGGGACACCGGGGAGCTGTTTTTT	CASSDRDTGELFF
TRBJ2-1	.	TRBV19	TRBD2	TGTGCCAGTAGTACGGGGGAGGGCAATGAGCAGTTCTTC	CASSTGEGNEQFF
TRBJ2-7	few	TRBV2	.	TGTGCCAGCAGTATAGACTCGGCCTACGAGCAGTACTTC	CASSIDSAYEQYF